Below are 13 T cell receptor beta chains sequenced from a single sample in a study of blood T cell repertoires in COVID-19. This table comes from immunoSEQ multiplex PCR, and its TCRdb copy is limited to in-frame clones, with some not included. The profile shows 250,000 to 300,000 clones, around 90% of them singletons. Material for sequencing was peripheral blood. The origin of the receptors is a woman aged 45-65 years who had recovered from COVID-19.

The chain uses TRBV18 and TRBJ1-4; 9 positions agree with TRBD1. The CDR3 is made up of 15 amino acids. Germline CDR1 is KGHSH and CDR2 is LQKENI. V lost 1 base and J lost 4; bases outside the gene matches: 1. The CDR3 sequence is CASSPLGQGNEKLFF. The CDR3 DNA is TGTGCCAGCTCACCACTGGGACAGGGTAATGAAAAACTGTTTTTT. The whole variable domain, filled in from reference TRBV18 and TRBJ1-4, reads NAGVMQNPRHLVRRRGQEARLRCSPMKGHSHVYWYRQLPEEGLKFMVYLQKENIIDESGMPKERFSAEFPKEGPSILRIQQVVRGDSAAYFCASSPLGQGNEKLFFGSGTQLSVL.

The chain employs TRBV7-2 and TRBJ2-5; TRBD2 aligns across 8 bases. CDR1 is SGHTA and CDR2 is FQGNSA in the germline V gene. The CDR3 runs 14 residues. Trimming cost V 1 base and J 4 bases; bases outside gene matches: 2. The CDR3 sequence: CASSLVLAGETQYF. The CDR3 DNA reads as TGTGCCAGCAGCTTAGTTCTAGCGGGAGAGACCCAGTACTTC.

The chain combines TRBV12-3 or TRBV12-4 with TRBJ1-1; D may be TRBD1 (6 bases). CDR3 length: 13 residues. The germline V and J ends were trimmed by 3 bases and 9 bases, with 14 bases remaining between them. The CDR3 coding sequence is TGTGCCAGCAGTTTTGGGGGCCAGGACAAAGCTTTCTTT. Amino acids: CASSFGGQDKAFF.

The chain is built from TRBV7-9 and TRBJ1-1; D may be TRBD1 (5 bases). Germline assignment: CDR1 SEHNR and CDR2 FQNEAQ (reference sequence). The CDR3 loop spans 16 amino acids. Trimming stripped 1 base from V and 1 base from J, with 13 bases between. Written as DNA, the CDR3 is TGTGCCAGCAGCTTAGGGAGACAGAGAGGGAACACTGAAGCTTTCTTT. This gives the protein CASSLGRQRGNTEAFF.

The chain couples TRBV15 to TRBJ1-3, with D perhaps TRBD1 (6 bases). Germline lookup yields CDR1 LNHNV and CDR2 YYDKDF (reference sequence). The CDR3 is 16 residues long. The germline V and J ends were trimmed by 5 bases and 5 bases, with 19 bases remaining between them. The CDR3 bases are TGTGCCACCAGCTGGTCTTTCGACAGGTCGAGAAACACCATATATTTT. This encodes CATSWSFDRSRNTIYF.

The rearrangement uses TRBV11-3 and TRBJ2-1, with 9 bases that match TRBD2. The CDR3 totals 15 residues. Germline assignment: CDR1 SGHNT and CDR2 YENEEA. The junction had 3 bases not matched to a gene; V was cut back by 2 bases and J by 4 bases. CDR3 region: CASSLYAGGYNEQFF. CDR3 nucleotides: TGTGCCAGCAGCTTATACGCGGGAGGGTACAATGAGCAGTTCTTC.

The chain has TRBV7-9 and TRBJ2-7, with 8 bases lining up with TRBD1. Germline loops: CDR1 SEHNR, CDR2 FQNEAQ (reference sequence). The CDR3 is made up of 15 amino acids. The V segment lost 5 bases and the J segment 5 bases; nucleotides outside the gene matches: 11. For the CDR3, the DNA is TGTGCCAGCAGCGTTGGACAGGGTACTTACCACGAGCAGTACTTC. Translating gives CASSVGQGTYHEQYF.

The chain recombines TRBV27 with TRBJ2-3, with 12 bases lining up with TRBD2. CDR1 and CDR2 (germline): MNHEY, SMNVEV (reference sequence). J gave up 10 bases and V 1 base, and 12 bases lay outside the gene matches. The CDR3 is 17 amino acids. The CDR3 nucleotides are TGTGCCAGCAGTTTATTCCCGGGACTAGCGGGTCAAAATGCGCAGTATTTT. It encodes CASSLFPGLAGQNAQYF.

The chain recombines TRBV9 with TRBJ2-3; 11 bases align to TRBD1. CDR3 length: 17 residues. Germline loops: CDR1 SGDLS, CDR2 YYNGEE. Germline trimming cut 2 bases from V and 4 bases from J; bases unmatched to any gene: 9. The DNA of the CDR3 is TGTGCCAGCAGCGTGTCCGGGACAGGGGGGTCCGCAGATACGCAGTATTTT. The encoded protein is CASSVSGTGGSADTQYF.

The V and J genes are TRBV20-1 and TRBJ1-1, with a possible D match to TRBD1 (5 bases). This CDR3 contains 15 residues. Deletions cut 3 bases from V and 2 bases from J, with 16 bases between. CDR1 and CDR2 from the germline V gene are DFQATT and SNEGSKA (reference sequence). In DNA, the CDR3 is TGCAGTGCTAGTAGCCCCGCGGGGGTTAACACTGAAGCTTTCTTT. Protein sequence: CSASSPAGVNTEAFF.

This rearrangement joins TRBV7-8 to TRBJ2-3; possible D gene TRBD1, 6 bases. Germline V gives CDR1 SGHVS, CDR2 FQNEAQ. V lost 7 bases, J lost 13 bases, and 21 bases lay in between. This CDR3 has 13 residues. DNA of the CDR3: TGTGCCAGCAAATATGCCCCTCGGGACAACAAGTATTTT. This gives the protein CASKYAPRDNKYF.

CDR3 nucleotides: TGTGCCAGCAGCTTAGCCATCGGGGGTGGGGAGACCCAGTACTTC. Its translation: CASSLAIGGGETQYF. V is TRBV7-2 and J is TRBJ2-5; tentative D call: TRBD2 (6 bases). CDR3 length equals 15 residues. Germline V gene data show CDR1 as SGHTA and CDR2 as FQGNSA. V lost 0 bases, J lost 5 bases, and 13 bases lay in between. The full variable domain, its missing parts supplied by reference TRBV7-2 and TRBJ2-5, is GAGVSQSPSNKVTEKGKDVELRCDPISGHTALYWYRQSLGQGLEFLIYFQGNSAPDKSGLPSDRFSAERTGGSVSTLTIQRTQQEDSAVYLCASSLAIGGGETQYFGPGTRLLVL.

The chain carries TRBV12-3 or TRBV12-4 and TRBJ1-1; TRBD1 is a possible D gene (6 bases). This CDR3 spans 13 amino acids. The V gene lost 1 base and the J gene lost 10 bases, with 13 bases spanning the gap. The CDR3, as DNA: TGTGCCAGCAGTTTAGGTCGGGGGGCAAGAGCTTTCTTT. Translating gives CASSLGRGARAFF.